A single sample gave rise to the 8 T cell receptor beta chains below, sequenced in a study of spatial heterogeneity in lung cancer. Time point meaning: sample taken at primary tumor resection. The input material, whole RNA from tumor, nontumor lung or frozen PBMC, was sequenced unsorted. From the 5' RACE reads, TCRdb called clonotypes with MiXCR, one entry per CDR3 protein. The profile covers 15,000 or so distinct CDR3 sequences, with approximately 14% appearing a single time and 37% taken by the ten largest. The sequenced sample was PBMCs, obtained at surgery. Receptor source: a male donor with early-stage non-small cell lung cancer.

This clonotype showed up just a few times. This CDR3 reads CSAIPGGAGKNIQYF. The CDR3, as DNA: TGCAGTGCTATCCCCGGGGGTGCTGGCAAAAACATTCAGTACTTC. This rearrangement joins TRBV20-1 to TRBJ2-4, with D tentatively TRBD2 (6 bases). The CDR3 loop spans 15 amino acids. V lost 4 bases and J lost 3, with 16 bases in between. CDR1 is DFQATT, CDR2 SNEGSKA, per germline (reference sequence).

This chain joins TRBV12-3 or TRBV12-4 and TRBJ1-6, with D maybe TRBD1 (5 bases). V dropped 8 bases and J dropped 4 bases, with 9 bases sitting between them. The CDR3 sequence is 13 residues long. CDR3: CASATDYNSPLHF. In nucleotides, the CDR3 is TGTGCCAGCGCGACAGATTATAATTCACCCCTCCACTTT.

This clonotype is termed medium-sized (0.01 to 0.1%). The chain joins TRBV14 to TRBJ1-1; tentative D call: TRBD1 (5 bases). The germline CDR1 and CDR2 sequences are SGHDN and FVKESK. V shed 4 bases and J shed 4 bases, with 16 bases lying between them. The CDR3 contains 15 residues. CDR3 protein: CASSPLSRGSTEAFF. The CDR3 region has the DNA TGTGCCAGCAGCCCCCTAAGTCGGGGCTCCACTGAAGCTTTCTTT.

V usage is TRBV2 and J usage is TRBJ2-7; no firm D call. Germline V gene data show CDR1 as SNHLY and CDR2 as FYNNEI. V lost 5 bases and J 1 base, leaving 12 bases between the germline ends. This CDR3 region has 14 residues. CDR3 DNA: TGTGCCAGCAGTCGCGACGGTCTGTCCTACGAGCAGTACTTC. As protein: CASSRDGLSYEQYF.

The chain has TRBV28 and TRBJ1-1; D is perhaps TRBD1 (6 bases). V was cut by 4 bases and J by 4 bases, with 10 bases left in between. The CDR3 contains 13 residues. Looked up from germline, CDR1 is MDHEN and CDR2 is SYDVKM. As DNA, the CDR3 is TGTGCCAGCAGTTCTTACAGGGCCACTGAAGCTTTCTTT. This gives the protein CASSSYRATEAFF.

The chain carries TRBV20-1 and TRBJ2-7; tentative D call: TRBD2 (6 bases). The V gene lost 3 bases and the J gene lost 3 bases, with 9 bases spanning the gap. The CDR3 extends over 12 amino acids. CDR1 is DFQATT and CDR2 is SNEGSKA in the germline V gene (reference sequence). CDR3 region: CSAREGLYEQYF. The CDR3 DNA follows: TGCAGTGCTAGGGAGGGGCTCTACGAGCAGTACTTC.

By frequency in the sample, this clonotype is hyperexpanded. This chain uses TRBV28 with TRBJ2-5; D call uncertain. Germline values: CDR1 MDHEN, CDR2 SYDVKM. This CDR3 region has 13 residues. The V end lost 6 bases, the J end lost 2 bases, and 10 bases lay between the germline ends. The DNA for the CDR3 is TGTGCCAGCAGCTACGGGTGGCAAGAGACCCAGTACTTC. Translation gives CASSYGWQETQYF.

This clonotype was seen ten or more times. The chain recombines TRBV5-1 with TRBJ2-7; D gene unclear. Germline assignment: CDR1 SGHRS and CDR2 YFSETQ. Trimming stripped 1 base from V and 3 bases from J, with 5 bases between. The CDR3 contains 12 residues. CDR3 sequence: CASSLSGYEQYF. For the CDR3, the DNA is TGCGCCAGCAGCTTGTCGGGCTACGAGCAGTACTTC.